The next 5 T cell receptor beta chains were all read from a single sample in a study of CD8+ T cells in alopecia areata. Extracted RNA was reverse transcribed, and the resulting cDNA served as sequencing template. Some clones are missing from TCRdb's copy, which holds only in-frame ones; the method was immunoSEQ multiplex PCR. The sample lists some 200,000 clones, around two fifths seen once, with over 2.5% in the top ten. The treatment here: oral pan-JAK inhibitor, 5-10 mg twice daily. Here the sequenced sample was CD4+ T cells sorted from blood, taken around week 37, from a patient treated with tofacitinib. The receptors come from a human donor with alopecia areata.

The rearrangement links TRBV7-2 to TRBJ2-4, with a possible D match to TRBD1 (6 bases). The germline V gene encodes CDR1 SGHTA and CDR2 FQGNSA. V was pared by 5 bases and J by 1 base, with 9 bases between. The CDR3 contains 14 residues. In DNA, the CDR3 is TGTGCCAGCAGCGATACAGGGGCCAAAAACATTCAGTACTTC. Translating gives CASSDTGAKNIQYF.

There are a few counts of this clone. The CDR3 sequence is CSVGSGNEKLFF. For the CDR3, the DNA is TGCAGCGTTGGGTCAGGGAATGAAAAACTGTTTTTT. The chain has TRBV29-1 and TRBJ1-4; weak D call: TRBD1 (5 bases). The CDR3 sequence is 12 residues long. Germline CDR1 and CDR2: SQVTM and ANQGSEA. With 4 bases removed from V and 5 bases from J, the gap between germline ends came to 8 bases.

Here the CDR3 reads CAWSVGDTQYF. The DNA of the CDR3 is TGTGCCTGGAGTGTAGGGGATACGCAGTATTTT. The chain uses TRBV30 and TRBJ2-3; D is ambiguous. V was trimmed by 0 bases and J by 6 bases, leaving 4 bases between them. From germline, CDR1 is GTSNPN and CDR2 SVGIG (reference sequence). This CDR3 is 11 amino acids long.

This clone has just a few counts. The CDR3: CASSQGRGLTGELFF. The CDR3 DNA reads TGCGCCAGCAGCCAAGGCAGGGGGCTAACCGGGGAGCTGTTTTTT. The chain has TRBV4-3 and TRBJ2-2, with 8 nucleotides matching TRBD1. This CDR3 region has 15 residues. V shed 1 base, J shed 5 bases, and the junction held 3 bases outside the gene matches. Germline V gene lookup returns CDR1 LGHNA and CDR2 YSLEER.

As for this clone: At one end, the junction sequence differs from germline, possibly due to a read error. This chain links TRBV19 with TRBJ2-3, with D tentatively TRBD2 (5 bases). Germline V gene sequence: CDR1 LNHDA, CDR2 SQIVND (reference sequence). The CDR3 spans 14 residues. The CDR3 DNA sequence: TGTGCCAATAGTATTTCCGGAGGAAAGGATACGCAGTATTTT. Amino acid sequence: CANSISGGKDTQYF.